One T cell receptor (beta chain) is described in this entry. The antigen is undetermined. This CDR3 is built from 15 residues. From germline, CDR1 is SGHDT and CDR2 YYEEEE. V lost 4 bases and J lost 0, with 13 bases in between. PCR was performed a second time for about 7 to 11 cycles using a sample-barcoded 5' primer and a J-beta primer mix. TCRdb redid the calling of the 5' RACE reads with MiXCR, one entry per CDR3 protein. This table has about 800,000 distinct CDR3 sequences, approximately 25% appearing once. The sample belongs to a study of blood T cells in healthy people across ages. General study points: With naive T cell percentage, TCR beta diversity showed a strong correlation.

These data were also filed under a second study, of T cells of mothers and their children.

The specimen sequenced was blood. The clonotype originates from a boy aged 5-17 years in good health. The chain links TRBV5-6 to TRBJ1-2; D may be TRBD1 (6 bases). The CDR3 coding sequence is TGTGCCAGCAGCACCGCCGGGACAACTAACTATGGCTACACCTTC. Residues: CASSTAGTTNYGYTF.